This T cell receptor (beta chain) is from a study of human T cells and chemical hapten exposure. Points from the study as a whole: Large CDR3 similarity clusters arose significantly more often from expanded TCRs than from controls.

TCRdb ran MiXCR on the RACE reads and lists one entry per CDR3 protein. The top ten clones hold around 2% of a sample with about 96,000 distinct CDR3 sequences, about a tenth of them seen once. Worth noting for this clonotype: Its antigen is undetermined.

Time point specified: patch test 2, 6 weeks after DPC sensitization. Regarding treatment: therapeutic diphenylcyclopropenone sensitization with weekly scalp DPC. The CDR3 sequence is 15 residues long. Trimming removed 5 bases from V and 0 bases from J, with 14 bases in between. This clonotype was obtained from a woman between 35 and 50 years old with alopecia areata. Some clones in this sample may be carry-over from other donors' samples. This sequence joins TRBV12-3 or TRBV12-4 and TRBJ2-7; the D is unclear. Sequencing used whole blood, obtained in connection with sensitization to the hapten diphenylcyclopropenone (DPC). Here the CDR3 DNA reads TGTGCCAGCAGTCCCACGGTTTCAAGCTCCTACGAGCAGTACTTC. Amino acid sequence: CASSPTVSSSYEQYF.